These 2 T cell receptor beta chains came from one sample sequenced in a study of T cell repertoires in cytomegalovirus infection. A single record per CDR3 protein comes from TCRdb applying MiXCR to the reads. This sample has about 100,000 distinct CDR3 sequences; 23% occur once, and the top ten carry approximately 39%. Sequenced: CD8+ T cells from PBMCs. The receptor set was obtained from a human donor in good health (CMV status not recorded). Some clones in this sample may be carry-over from other donors' samples.

This clonotype was observed once. CDR3 residues: CTGNNEQFF. CDR3 bases: TGTACGGGGAACAATGAGCAGTTCTTC. This rearrangement joins TRBV7-4 to TRBJ2-1, with D perhaps TRBD2 (5 bases). Germline CDR1 is SGHVT and CDR2 is SQSDAQ. CDR3 length: 9 amino acids.

This clonotype occurred many times. V usage is TRBV7-6 and J usage is TRBJ2-7; tentatively, D is TRBD1 (5 bases). Germline V CDR1 and CDR2: SGHVS, FNYEAQ. Trimming removed 3 bases from V and 6 bases from J, with 18 bases in between. The CDR3 totals 15 residues. The CDR3 loop is CASSFGSGWLREQYF. The CDR3 region has the DNA TGTGCCAGCAGCTTCGGGTCAGGGTGGCTCCGCGAGCAGTACTTC. Full variable domain (remainder filled in from reference TRBV7-6 and TRBJ2-7): GAGVSQSPRYKVTKRGQDVALRCDPISGHVSLYWYRQALGQGPEFLTYFNYEAQQDKSGLPNDRFSAERPEGSISTLTIQRTEQRDSAMYRCASSFGSGWLREQYFGPGTRLTVT.